The clone carrying this T cell receptor beta chain has just one count. This CDR3 spans 12 amino acids. The germline CDR1 and CDR2 sequences are MNHEY and SVGEGT. The ends were cut back, 5 bases at V and 13 bases at J, with 17 bases in the middle. Clones were read by immunoSEQ multiplex PCR, and TCRdb kept only the in-frame ones, dropping some. The sample shows roughly 240,000 clones, approximately 90% of them seen only once. The sample originates from a study of Ad26.COV2.S vaccination and SARS-CoV-2 variants. As to treatment: some 20 received Ad26.COV2.S at low or high dose, single or two shots; a few received placebo; per-sample allocation not given. Day 63 after the first vaccine or placebo injection was the time point for sampling.

Here the sequenced sample was peripheral blood, taken in a trial of Ad26.COV2.S vaccine versus placebo. J is TRBJ1-1 and V is TRBV6-2 or TRBV6-3; tentative D call: TRBD1 (5 bases). This TCR derives from a person between 18 and 59 years old who received the Ad26.COV2.S COVID-19 vaccine or a placebo. CDR3 sequence reads: CASSQTAGDGFF. The CDR3 bases are TGTGCCAGCAGTCAGACAGCTGGGGATGGTTTCTTT.